The rows below give T cell receptor beta chains drawn from one sample of a study of shared clonotypes between healthy human individuals. Profiling relied on immunoSEQ multiplex PCR, and the TCRdb table lists in-frame clones only, not all of them. The sample holds approximately 2.5 million clones, roughly 92% seen once. Sequenced: naive CD4+ T cells sorted from blood. The receptors shown here come from a man between 18 and 35 years old in good health. Both conserved end residues are part of each CDR3. Fields, in order: J gene, CDR3 length, D gene, V gene, clone size, CDR3 protein, CDR3 DNA. The D gene is left open where the match is weak. Rows may omit the clone size; those that give it use once, few, many or a size class.

J gene: TRBJ2-7
CDR3 length: 17
D gene: -
V gene: TRBV5-4
clone size: -
CDR3 protein: CASSPDAPGLGTYEQYF
CDR3 DNA: TGTGCCAGCAGCCCGGACGCCCCGGGACTCGGCACCTACGAGCAGTACTTC

J gene: TRBJ1-6
CDR3 length: 17
D gene: -
V gene: TRBV5-6
clone size: -
CDR3 protein: CASSFLREGGYNSPLHF
CDR3 DNA: TGTGCCAGCAGCTTCCTCAGGGAAGGTGGCTATAATTCACCCCTCCACTTT

J gene: TRBJ1-1
CDR3 length: 12
D gene: -
V gene: TRBV7-3
clone size: -
CDR3 protein: CASSLDKGEAFF
CDR3 DNA: TGTGCCAGCAGCTTAGACAAGGGTGAAGCTTTCTTT

J gene: TRBJ2-2
CDR3 length: 16
D gene: TRBD1
V gene: TRBV5-1
clone size: -
CDR3 protein: CASSPPGQGNTGELFF
CDR3 DNA: TGCGCCAGCAGCCCACCCGGACAGGGGAACACCGGGGAGCTGTTTTTT

J gene: TRBJ2-5
CDR3 length: 16
D gene: TRBD2
V gene: TRBV9
clone size: few
CDR3 protein: CASSVAVAGGQETQYF
CDR3 DNA: TGTGCCAGCAGCGTAGCAGTAGCGGGGGGGCAAGAGACCCAGTACTTC

J gene: TRBJ2-1
CDR3 length: 17
D gene: -
V gene: TRBV10-3
clone size: -
CDR3 protein: CAITESGSRIAYNEQFF
CDR3 DNA: TGTGCCATCACTGAGTCGGGTAGCAGGATTGCCTACAATGAGCAGTTCTTC

J gene: TRBJ2-7
CDR3 length: 14
D gene: TRBD1
V gene: TRBV10-3
clone size: -
CDR3 protein: CAISPQGARYEQYF
CDR3 DNA: TGTGCCATCAGCCCTCAGGGGGCGCGGTACGAGCAGTACTTC

J gene: TRBJ2-3
CDR3 length: 13
D gene: TRBD2
V gene: TRBV30
clone size: -
CDR3 protein: CAWNWGGADTQYF
CDR3 DNA: TGTGCCTGGAATTGGGGGGGGGCAGATACGCAGTATTTT

J gene: TRBJ2-1
CDR3 length: 15
D gene: TRBD2
V gene: TRBV7-9
clone size: -
CDR3 protein: CASSQAAGRYNEQFF
CDR3 DNA: TGTGCCAGCAGCCAGGCAGCGGGACGATACAATGAGCAGTTCTTC

J gene: TRBJ2-2
CDR3 length: 15
D gene: TRBD2
V gene: TRBV19
clone size: -
CDR3 protein: CASITSGRVTGELFF
CDR3 DNA: TGTGCCAGTATAACTAGCGGGAGGGTCACCGGGGAGCTGTTTTTT

J gene: TRBJ2-7
CDR3 length: 16
D gene: TRBD1
V gene: TRBV9
clone size: -
CDR3 protein: CASSPPSGTGNHEQYF
CDR3 DNA: TGTGCCAGCAGCCCCCCCTCCGGGACAGGGAACCACGAGCAGTACTTC

J gene: TRBJ2-7
CDR3 length: 14
D gene: TRBD1
V gene: TRBV18
clone size: -
CDR3 protein: CASSRRQGVYEQYF
CDR3 DNA: TGTGCCAGCTCACGAAGACAGGGGGTCTACGAGCAGTACTTC

J gene: TRBJ2-7
CDR3 length: 14
D gene: -
V gene: TRBV6-5
clone size: -
CDR3 protein: CASSFDGMGYEQYF
CDR3 DNA: TGTGCCAGCAGTTTCGACGGGATGGGGTACGAGCAGTACTTC

J gene: TRBJ2-7
CDR3 length: 16
D gene: -
V gene: TRBV10-3
clone size: -
CDR3 protein: CATASEIGDGLYEQYF
CDR3 DNA: TGTGCCACCGCCAGCGAGATAGGGGACGGCCTCTACGAGCAGTACTTC

J gene: TRBJ1-2
CDR3 length: 18
D gene: TRBD1
V gene: TRBV18
clone size: -
CDR3 protein: CASSPGDRARGSVYGYTF
CDR3 DNA: TGTGCCAGCTCACCCGGGGACAGGGCGAGAGGGTCCGTCTATGGCTACACCTTC